The 20 T cell receptor beta chains below were found in one sample sequenced in a study of T cell responses to AZD1222 COVID-19 vaccine. TCRdb's copy holds only in-frame clones and misses some; the assay was immunoSEQ multiplex PCR. In the table there are 95,000 to 150,000 clones, about 91% of which are singletons. The starting material was peripheral blood, obtained on day 0 of AZD1222 vaccination. These receptors were obtained from an adult in good health.

The chain links TRBV19 to TRBJ1-1; TRBD1 agrees at 7 bases. This CDR3 spans 14 amino acids. Germline V CDR1 and CDR2: LNHDA, SQIVND (reference sequence). Trimming cost V 6 bases and J 3 bases; bases outside gene matches: 7. The CDR3 is CASRIGTEHTEAFF. The CDR3 coding sequence is TGTGCCAGTAGGATCGGGACAGAGCACACTGAAGCTTTCTTT.

This clone was found a few times. V gene TRBV5-1 combines with J gene TRBJ1-2; D is unresolved. Germline loops: CDR1 SGHRS, CDR2 YFSETQ. V gave up 5 bases and J gave up 2 bases, with 13 bases separating them. This CDR3 spans 14 amino acids. The CDR3 sequence is CASSRDPGNYGYTF. CDR3 sequence (DNA): TGCGCCAGCAGTCGTGATCCGGGGAACTATGGCTACACCTTC.

The V and J genes are TRBV27 and TRBJ1-5; D remains ambiguous. Germline V gene sequence: CDR1 MNHEY, CDR2 SMNVEV (reference sequence). V gave up 6 bases and J gave up 0 bases, with 12 bases separating them. The CDR3 has 15 amino acids. The CDR3 region is CASRGWGNSNQPQHF. The CDR3 region has the DNA TGTGCCAGCAGGGGTTGGGGAAATAGCAATCAGCCCCAGCATTTT.

This chain connects TRBV6-5 to TRBJ1-3; 7 nucleotides agree with TRBD1. Losses at the gene ends were 8 bases for V and 0 bases for J; bases not matched to a gene: 7. The CDR3 extends over 15 amino acids. Per the germline V gene, CDR1 is MNHEY and CDR2 is SVGAGI. The CDR3 spells CASRDRALSGNTIYF. CDR3 DNA: TGTGCCAGCCGAGACAGGGCCCTCTCTGGAAACACCATATATTTT.

This rearrangement joins TRBV28 to TRBJ1-3; 9 bases are a match to TRBD1. The CDR3 loop spans 15 amino acids. The germline CDR1 and CDR2 sequences are MDHEN and SYDVKM. V gave up 4 bases and J gave up 2 bases; unmatched junction bases: 3. CDR3 residues: CASSSGTGPGNTIYF. CDR3 sequence (DNA): TGTGCCAGCAGTTCCGGGACAGGGCCTGGAAACACCATATATTTT.

The chain is built from TRBV5-1 and TRBJ2-7; D not resolved. The ends were cut back, 5 bases at V and 2 bases at J, with 11 bases in the middle. This CDR3 has 13 amino acids. Germline assignment: CDR1 SGHRS and CDR2 YFSETQ. The CDR3, as DNA: TGCGCCAGCAGGGACGGTTTTACCTACGAGCAGTACTTC. This encodes CASRDGFTYEQYF. The full variable domain, completed using reference TRBV5-1 and TRBJ2-7, is KAGVTQTPRYLIKTRGQQVTLSCSPISGHRSVSWYQQTPGQGLQFLFEYFSETQRNKGNFPGRFSGRQFSNSRSEMNVSTLELGDSALYLCASRDGFTYEQYFGPGTRLTVT.

The V and J genes are TRBV5-5 and TRBJ1-5; unclear D gene. The CDR3 contains 13 residues. Looked up from germline, CDR1 is SGHKS and CDR2 is YYEKEE (reference sequence). Deletions cut 4 bases from V and 5 bases from J, with 10 bases between. Here the CDR3 reads CASSRDTHQPQHF. CDR3 nucleotide sequence: TGTGCCAGCAGCCGAGACACCCATCAGCCCCAGCATTTT.

CDR3 sequence (DNA): TGTGCCAGCAGCTCTGGACAGTACAATGAGCAGTTCTTC. It specifies CASSSGQYNEQFF. The rearrangement joins TRBV7-3 to TRBJ2-1; TRBD1 is a possible D gene (6 bases). Deletions cut 4 bases from V and 4 bases from J, with 8 bases between. From germline, CDR1 is SGHTA and CDR2 FQGTGA. The CDR3 totals 13 residues.

This chain joins TRBV5-6 and TRBJ2-6, with D possibly being TRBD2 (6 bases). Trimming cost V 0 bases and J 4 bases, with 14 bases left between them. This CDR3 has 17 residues. Per the germline V gene, CDR1 is SGHDT and CDR2 is YYEEEE. The CDR3 DNA sequence: TGTGCCAGCAGCTTGGAGGGCCTAGCGACGGGGGCCAACGTCCTGACTTTC. It yields the protein CASSLEGLATGANVLTF.

The chain links TRBV21-1 to TRBJ1-1. TRBV21-1 is labeled a pseudogene. The CDR3 consists of 13 residues. This CDR3 is CASSNPLNTEAFF. The CDR3 region has the DNA TGTGCCAGCAGCAACCCACTTAACACTGAAGCTTTCTTT.

The chain joins TRBV29-1 to TRBJ2-5; D gene unclear. Germline values: CDR1 SQVTM, CDR2 ANQGSEA. The CDR3 runs to 12 residues. The V end lost 2 bases, the J end lost 3 bases, and 7 bases lay between the germline ends. The CDR3 bases are TGCAGCGTTGAACTAAGGAAAGAGACCCAGTACTTC. As protein: CSVELRKETQYF. The entire variable domain, with the rest obtained from reference TRBV29-1 and TRBJ2-5, is as follows: SAVISQKPSRDICQRGTSLTIQCQVDSQVTMMFWYRQQPGQSLTLIATANQGSEATYESGFVIDKFPISRPNLTFSTLTVSNMSPEDSSIYLCSVELRKETQYFGPGTRLLVL.

This rearrangement joins TRBV5-6 to TRBJ2-7; D gene uncertain. CDR3 length: 11 residues. V was clipped by 3 bases and J by 1 base, with 2 bases between them. CDR1 is SGHDT, CDR2 YYEEEE, per germline. DNA of the CDR3: TGTGCCAGCAGCTCGTCCTACGAGCAGTACGTC. As protein: CASSSSYEQYV.

The chain has TRBV6-5 and TRBJ1-2; D may be TRBD1 (5 bases). The V end lost 5 bases, the J end lost 7 bases, and 14 bases lay between the germline ends. The CDR3 length is 13 residues. Germline CDR1 MNHEY, CDR2 SVGAGI. The CDR3 DNA is TGTGCCAGCAGTCCCGGAGGGGCCCGTGGCTACACCTTC. It encodes CASSPGGARGYTF.

The DNA for the CDR3 is TGTGCCAGCAGCTTTACGACAGGGGGCTGGGAGACCCAGTACTTC. The encoded protein is CASSFTTGGWETQYF. J is TRBJ2-5 and V is TRBV5-6; 10 bases agree with TRBD1. Germline-derived CDR1 and CDR2 are SGHDT and YYEEEE. After removal of 2 bases from V and 5 bases from J, the junction contained 6 bases not matched to a gene. CDR3 length: 15 residues.

The J gene is TRBJ1-1, the V gene TRBV19, with D perhaps matching TRBD1 (5 bases). This CDR3 region has 14 residues. Germline V gene sequence: CDR1 LNHDA, CDR2 SQIVND (reference sequence). V shed 2 bases and J shed 2 bases, with 9 bases lying between them. This chain's CDR3 is CASSIPGYNTEAFF. CDR3 DNA: TGTGCCAGTAGTATACCAGGGTATAACACTGAAGCTTTCTTT.

The V gene is TRBV10-2, the J gene TRBJ1-2; D gene ambiguous. Per the germline V gene, CDR1 is WSHSY and CDR2 is SAAADI. Trimming cost V 0 bases and J 4 bases, with 9 bases left between them. The CDR3 sequence is 14 residues long. CDR3 in DNA: TGCGCCAGCAGTGAGTCCGCCTGGGGCTATGGCTACACCTTC. This sequence encodes CASSESAWGYGYTF.

The CDR3 nucleotides read TGTGCCAGCAGTGGGCAGAAGAACACTGAAGCTTTCTTT. Translating it yields CASSGQKNTEAFF. The rearrangement joins TRBV2 to TRBJ1-1; the D is unclear. Germline V gives CDR1 SNHLY, CDR2 FYNNEI. With 4 bases removed from V and 1 base from J, the gap between germline ends came to 7 bases. The CDR3 consists of 13 residues.

The V and J genes are TRBV29-1 and TRBJ1-1, with D perhaps TRBD1 (5 bases). Germline V lookup: CDR1 SQVTM, CDR2 ANQGSEA. V gave up 4 bases and J gave up 4 bases, with 19 bases separating them. The CDR3 is 15 residues long. The CDR3 coding sequence is TGCAGCGTTGGGGGGGACGGAGGTTTGGGCACTGAAGCTTTCTTT. This encodes CSVGGDGGLGTEAFF. Full variable domain (remainder filled in from reference TRBV29-1 and TRBJ1-1): SAVISQKPSRDICQRGTSLTIQCQVDSQVTMMFWYRQQPGQSLTLIATANQGSEATYESGFVIDKFPISRPNLTFSTLTVSNMSPEDSSIYLCSVGGDGGLGTEAFFGQGTRLTVV.

The chain is built from TRBV18 and TRBJ2-7, with D possibly matching TRBD1 (6 bases). V was clipped by 1 base and J by 0 bases, with 10 bases between them. CDR1 and CDR2 from the germline V gene are KGHSH and LQKENI. This CDR3 region has 15 residues. For the CDR3, the DNA is TGTGCCAGCTCACCACAGGGGGACCCCTCCTACGAGCAGTACGTC. Translated, it gives CASSPQGDPSYEQYV.

The rearrangement links TRBV19 to TRBJ2-1, with 7 bases identical to TRBD2. V gave up 3 bases and J gave up 7 bases; unmatched junction bases: 12. Germline V gene lookup returns CDR1 LNHDA and CDR2 SQIVND (reference sequence). CDR3 length equals 16 residues. Written as DNA, the CDR3 is TGTGCCAGTAGTATGTACGGGAGGCCCGGGAGGAATGAGCAGTTCTTC. Translating gives CASSMYGRPGRNEQFF.